This entry describes one TCR beta chain. This entry belongs to a study of cytomegalovirus exposure and HLA in healthy donors. As for the study in general: The roughly 130 validation repertoires used the same platform as the roughly 670 first-cohort repertoires (as reported by a later analysis).

The CDR3 length is 12 residues. Deletions cut 7 bases from V and 2 bases from J, with 8 bases between. The V gene's germline CDR1 is LGHNT and CDR2 FRNRAP. Libraries were prepared by immunoSEQ multiplex PCR; TCRdb keeps only in-frame clonotypes and omits some of them. The table records approximately 200,000 clones, approximately 78% of them present only once. The gene calls are TRBV12-5 and TRBJ1-1, with D possibly matching TRBD1 (5 bases). The receptor was derived from a woman aged 25 to 39 in good health and CMV-seronegative. The sample taken for sequencing was PBMCs. The CDR3 DNA is TGTGCTAGTGCTGGGGCAAACACTGAAGCTTTCTTT. Residues: CASAGANTEAFF.